This T cell receptor (beta chain) was found in a study of cytomegalovirus exposure and HLA in healthy donors. Study summary: Per a later analysis, the approximately 700 first-cohort and approximately 120 validation repertoires shared one platform. Findings of the study overall: A few CMV-associated chains were confirmed in vitro to be specific for CMV antigens. Rarity held for most TCR sequences, but there were some public TCRs that occurred in many donors.

A word on this clone: What it binds is unknown.

Libraries were prepared by immunoSEQ multiplex PCR; TCRdb keeps only in-frame clonotypes and omits some of them. The repertoire holds 120,000 or so clones, with roughly 87% as singletons. V shed 2 bases, J shed 2 bases, and the junction held 6 bases outside the gene matches. This CDR3 is built from 15 residues. Germline CDR1 is MNHEY and CDR2 is SMNVEV (reference sequence). The source of this sequence is a woman younger than 35 in good health and CMV-seronegative. The chain carries TRBV27 and TRBJ2-7, with TRBD2 identical over 7 bases. The sequencing sample was made of PBMCs. The CDR3 is CASSLGVGGAYEQYF. In nucleotides, the CDR3 is TGTGCCAGCAGTTTAGGGGTGGGGGGGGCCTACGAGCAGTACTTC.